Shown below are 25 T cell receptor beta chains from a single sample sequenced in a study of T-cell reconstitution after alpha-beta-depleted transplantation in children. As it was prepared, the TCRbeta library received unique molecular identifiers. TCRdb re-called the PCR reads through MiXCR, storing one row per CDR3 protein. The data show 200,000 to 250,000 distinct CDR3 sequences, with roughly 11% seen just once and about 28% held by the top ten. The sequencing here drew on PBMCs, taken before TCRalphabeta/CD19-depleted stem cell transplant. These receptors all stem from a child younger than two with acute myeloid leukemia, due to receive a stem cell transplant.

This clonotype was picked up many times. V gene TRBV5-4 combines with J gene TRBJ2-2; 12 nucleotides agree with TRBD2. This CDR3 spans 16 amino acids. V shed 0 bases, J shed 3 bases, and the junction held 0 bases outside the gene matches. Germline CDR1 reads SGHNT; CDR2 reads YYREEE (reference sequence). CDR3 nucleotide sequence: TGTGCCAGCAGCTTGGGACTAGCGGGAGACACCGGGGAGCTGTTTTTT. It codes for CASSLGLAGDTGELFF.

This clonotype has at least ten counts. The chain carries TRBV10-2 and TRBJ2-1; 8 bases fit TRBD2. The germline V gene has CDR1 WSHSY and CDR2 SAAADI. The V and J ends lost 7 bases and 5 bases, in that order; junction bases with no gene match: 4. CDR3 size: 13 residues. This chain's CDR3 is CASNSGSHNEQFF. The CDR3 DNA reads as TGCGCCAGCAACAGCGGGAGCCACAATGAGCAGTTCTTC.

At least ten counts were recorded for this clonotype. V is TRBV7-2 and J is TRBJ2-2; TRBD1 agrees at 12 bases. J lost 4 bases, V lost 6 bases, and 3 bases had no gene match. Germline V lookup: CDR1 SGHTA, CDR2 FQGNSA. This CDR3 has 15 residues. CDR3 sequence (DNA): TGTGCCAGCAGACGGGACAGGGGGCGCACCGGGGAGCTGTTTTTT. It translates to CASRRDRGRTGELFF. The entire variable domain, with the rest obtained from reference TRBV7-2 and TRBJ2-2, is as follows: GAGVSQSPSNKVTEKGKDVELRCDPISGHTALYWYRQSLGQGLEFLIYFQGNSAPDKSGLPSDRFSAERTGGSVSTLTIQRTQQEDSAVYLCASRRDRGRTGELFFGEGSRLTVL.

Many counts were recorded for this clonotype. The chain employs TRBV5-4 and TRBJ1-6, with a tentative D call TRBD1 (6 bases). In germline, CDR1 is SGHNT, CDR2 YYREEE (reference sequence). V lost 6 bases and J lost 3, with 13 bases in between. The CDR3 runs to 15 residues. The CDR3 nucleotides read TGTGCCAGCAAGGCGACAGGAAACTATAATTCACCCCTCCACTTT. Translating gives CASKATGNYNSPLHF.

In its sample, this clonotype was seen many times. The V and J genes are TRBV6-5 and TRBJ2-7; TRBD2 aligns across 10 bases. Germline lookup yields CDR1 MNHEY and CDR2 SVGAGI. The length of the CDR3 is 16 residues. The junction had 2 bases not matched to a gene; V was cut back by 0 bases and J by 0 bases. The DNA of the CDR3 is TGTGCCAGCAGTTACTCGGCTAGCGGGAGCTCCTACGAGCAGTACTTC. Protein sequence: CASSYSASGSSYEQYF.

This clonotype occurred many times. The chain uses TRBV28 and TRBJ2-7; 7 positions agree with TRBD2. V shed 6 bases and J 3 bases; nucleotides not matched to a gene: 8. Germline CDR1 is MDHEN and CDR2 is SYDVKM. The CDR3 is 14 amino acids. CDR3 region: CASRTHGGFYEQYF. CDR3 in DNA: TGTGCCAGCAGAACACACGGGGGGTTCTACGAGCAGTACTTC.

In this sample, this clonotype turned up many times. The chain combines TRBV27 with TRBJ1-5; no clear D gene. CDR1 is MNHEY and CDR2 is SMNVEV in the germline V gene (reference sequence). V gave up 3 bases and J gave up 3 bases, with 3 bases separating them. The CDR3 has 12 amino acids. CDR3 coding DNA: TGTGCCAGCAGTTTTCACAATCAGCCCCAGCATTTT. Protein product: CASSFHNQPQHF.

This clonotype has a count of ten or more. This sequence joins TRBV20-1 and TRBJ1-2, with D possibly being TRBD1 (5 bases). Germline lookup yields CDR1 DFQATT and CDR2 SNEGSKA (reference sequence). V gave up 0 bases and J gave up 2 bases, with 7 bases separating them. This CDR3 spans 13 amino acids. CDR3 loop: CSAREPGNYGYTF. The CDR3, as DNA: TGCAGTGCTAGAGAACCAGGGAACTATGGCTACACCTTC.

This clonotype has a count of ten or more. The V and J genes are TRBV14 and TRBJ2-1, with a tentative D call TRBD2 (5 bases). Germline V gene lookup returns CDR1 SGHDN and CDR2 FVKESK. The CDR3 has 13 residues. V was trimmed by 4 bases and J by 16 bases, leaving 20 bases between them. CDR3 DNA: TGTGCCAGCAGCCCCATCGGACTCCTAAGTCCATTCTTC. Translated, it gives CASSPIGLLSPFF.

J is TRBJ1-1 and V is TRBV28; maybe TRBD1 (6 bases). Germline lookup yields CDR1 MDHEN and CDR2 SYDVKM. Trimming shortened V by 0 bases and J by 0 bases, and 14 bases separated the two germline ends. CDR3 length equals 17 residues. The CDR3 loop is CASSLWGGGPMNTEAFF. In DNA form, the CDR3 reads TGTGCCAGCAGTTTATGGGGCGGGGGGCCTATGAACACTGAAGCTTTCTTT.

Ten or more counts support this clonotype. The CDR3 here is CAWSVRRGGTEAFF. CDR3 nucleotide sequence: TGTGCCTGGAGTGTACGAAGAGGGGGCACTGAAGCTTTCTTT. V and J are TRBV30 and TRBJ1-1; TRBD1 is a possible D gene (6 bases). This CDR3 is 14 amino acids long. V was clipped by 0 bases and J by 4 bases, with 12 bases between them. Looked up from germline, CDR1 is GTSNPN and CDR2 is SVGIG (reference sequence). The full variable domain, completed using reference TRBV30 and TRBJ1-1, is SQTIHQWPATLVQPVGSPLSLECTVEGTSNPNLYWYRQAAGRGLQLLFYSVGIGQISSEVPQNLSASRPQDRQFILSSKKLLLSDSGFYLCAWSVRRGGTEAFFGQGTRLTVV.

In this sample, this clonotype turned up many times. This chain links TRBV5-1 with TRBJ2-7; no clear D. The CDR3 is 14 residues long. V dropped 0 bases and J dropped 5 bases, with 12 bases sitting between them. Germline CDR1 SGHRS, CDR2 YFSETQ. The CDR3 loop is CASSLERVIDEQYF. CDR3 nucleotide sequence: TGCGCCAGCAGCTTGGAAAGAGTGATCGACGAGCAGTACTTC.

This clonotype was detected ten times or more. This chain connects TRBV5-6 to TRBJ2-4; TRBD2 matches 7 bases. The CDR3 sequence is 14 residues long. Germline CDR1 reads SGHDT; CDR2 reads YYEEEE. With V trimmed by 1 base and J by 11 bases, 9 bases remained unmatched. For the CDR3, the DNA is TGTGCCAGCAGCTTGTCATTGGGGGGGAGACTTCAGTACTTC. Protein sequence: CASSLSLGGRLQYF.

This clonotype was detected ten times or more. The rearrangement uses TRBV7-9 and TRBJ2-3; D not resolved. Between the trimmed V and J ends, which lost 5 bases and 0 bases, there was a span of 12 bases. Germline CDR1 is SEHNR and CDR2 is FQNEAQ (reference sequence). The CDR3 spans 15 residues. CDR3 sequence (DNA): TGTGCCAGCAGCCCGCAGTTTTATAGCACAGATACGCAGTATTTT. Translated: CASSPQFYSTDTQYF.

This clonotype was counted at least ten times. The V call is TRBV7-6, the J call TRBJ2-3, with D possibly TRBD2 on 6 matching bases. V lost 5 bases, J lost 2 bases, and 20 bases lay in between. CDR1 SGHVS and CDR2 FNYEAQ come from the germline V gene. This CDR3 has 17 residues. The CDR3 reads CASSEAVGRSLTDTQYF. In DNA, the CDR3 is TGTGCCAGCAGCGAGGCGGTCGGGAGAAGCCTCACAGATACGCAGTATTTT.

This clonotype has a count of ten or more. At one end, the junction sequence differs from germline, possibly due to a read error. The chain uses TRBV29-1 and TRBJ2-4; 7 nucleotides match TRBD2. This CDR3 has 12 residues. Per germline, CDR1 SQVTM and CDR2 ANQGSEA. The CDR3 here is CSVEASGNIHYF. CDR3 DNA sequence: TGCAGCGTTGAGGCTAGCGGAAACATTCATTACTTC. Full variable domain (missing parts from reference TRBV29-1 and TRBJ2-4): SAVISQKPSRDICQRGTSLTIQCQVDSQVTMMFWYRQQPGQSLTLIATANQGSEATYESGFVIDKFPISRPNLTFSTLTVSNMSPEDSSIYLCSVEASGNIHYFGAGTRLSVL.

This clonotype was picked up a small number of times. This chain uses TRBV5-1 with TRBJ1-3; D remains ambiguous. The ends were cut back, 4 bases at V and 4 bases at J, with 12 bases in the middle. Germline lookup yields CDR1 SGHRS and CDR2 YFSETQ. CDR3 length equals 14 residues. As DNA, the CDR3 is TGCGCCAGCAGCCCGCGCACTGACGGAAACACCATATATTTT. It yields the protein CASSPRTDGNTIYF.

This clonotype was detected many times. This rearrangement joins TRBV2 to TRBJ2-1; TRBD2 agrees at 11 bases. This CDR3 has 15 amino acids. With 5 bases clipped from V and 8 bases from J, the junction kept 8 bases outside the gene matches. The germline V gene has CDR1 SNHLY and CDR2 FYNNEI. Here the CDR3 DNA reads TGTGCCAGCAGTCCTAGCGGGAGGCCTTGGGATGAGCAGTTCTTC. Translating it yields CASSPSGRPWDEQFF.

This clonotype was observed many times. The genes are TRBV12-3 or TRBV12-4 and TRBJ2-5, with D possibly TRBD2 on 5 matching bases. The ends were cut back, 2 bases at V and 1 base at J, with 11 bases in the middle. The CDR3 sequence is 15 residues long. CDR3 DNA sequence: TGTGCCAGCAGTTTAAATGAGGGCGGCCAAGAGACCCAGTACTTC. This codes for CASSLNEGGQETQYF.

CDR3 residues: CASSSWVNEQFF. The CDR3 nucleotides are TGTGCCAGCAGCTCATGGGTCAATGAGCAGTTCTTC. The chain links TRBV7-9 to TRBJ2-1; D is uncertain. V lost 4 bases to trimming and J lost 6 bases, with 7 bases between them. The CDR3 covers 12 residues. Germline V gene sequence: CDR1 SEHNR, CDR2 FQNEAQ (reference sequence).

Regarding this clonotype: This could be a read error, since a much larger clone is one nucleotide away. This chain links TRBV18 with TRBJ2-4; D unresolved. V lost 2 bases and J lost 3, with 8 bases in between. Germline lookup yields CDR1 KGHSH and CDR2 LQKENI. CDR3 length equals 14 residues. The CDR3 is CASSPGKLKNIQYF. The CDR3 nucleotides read TGTGCCAGCTCACCAGGAAAGCTCAAAAACATTCAGTACTTC.

This chain joins TRBV7-6 and TRBJ2-7; TRBD2 matches 10 bases. Looked up from germline, CDR1 is SGHVS and CDR2 is FNYEAQ. With 2 bases clipped from V and 3 bases from J, the junction kept 7 bases outside the gene matches. The CDR3 runs to 16 residues. The CDR3 region is CASSLTSGANLYEQYF. DNA for the CDR3: TGTGCCAGCAGCTTAACTAGCGGGGCGAACCTCTACGAGCAGTACTTC.

This clonotype was observed at least ten times. This chain connects TRBV5-1 to TRBJ2-2, with D unresolved. CDR1 is SGHRS, CDR2 YFSETQ, per germline. V shed 0 bases and J shed 7 bases, with 10 bases lying between them. This CDR3 region has 14 residues. This CDR3 is CASSLELRIGELFF. The CDR3 coding sequence is TGCGCCAGCAGCTTGGAACTGAGAATCGGGGAGCTGTTTTTT. The full variable domain, rest sourced from reference TRBV5-1 and TRBJ2-2, is KAGVTQTPRYLIKTRGQQVTLSCSPISGHRSVSWYQQTPGQGLQFLFEYFSETQRNKGNFPGRFSGRQFSNSRSEMNVSTLELGDSALYLCASSLELRIGELFFGEGSRLTVL.

This clonotype was seen at least ten times. The chain employs TRBV7-9 and TRBJ2-3; D is ambiguous. The V end lost 5 bases, the J end lost 6 bases, and 12 bases lay between the germline ends. The V gene's germline CDR1 is SEHNR and CDR2 FQNEAQ (reference sequence). This CDR3 is 13 amino acids long. The CDR3 nucleotides are TGTGCCAGCAGCCCCCCTCTCCCCGATACGCAGTATTTT. Residues: CASSPPLPDTQYF.

This clonotype was observed a few times. The rearrangement uses TRBV3-1 and TRBJ2-1, with D unclear. The CDR3 is 14 amino acids. Between the trimmed V and J ends, which lost 4 bases and 0 bases, there was a span of 7 bases. Germline CDR1 and CDR2: LGHDT and YNNKEL (reference sequence). The CDR3 sequence is CASSRPSSYNEQFF. CDR3 sequence (DNA): TGTGCCAGCAGCCGGCCGAGCTCCTACAATGAGCAGTTCTTC.